Listed below are T cell receptor beta chains from one sample, sequenced in a study of shared clonotypes between healthy human individuals. TCRdb's copy holds only in-frame clones and misses some; the assay was immunoSEQ multiplex PCR. The table shows around 2,000,000 clones, with over 85% occurring only once. Sequencing used naive CD8+ T cells sorted from blood. The receptor source for this set is a young man in good health. Each CDR3 is given with its conserved first and last residue. The order of the fields is V gene, J gene, D gene, CDR3 protein, CDR3 DNA. D genes are given only for firm matches.

V gene: TRBV19
J gene: TRBJ1-1
D gene: NA
CDR3 protein: CASSSLELNTEAFF
CDR3 DNA: TGTGCCAGTAGTAGCCTGGAGTTGAACACTGAAGCTTTCTTT

V gene: TRBV28
J gene: TRBJ1-6
D gene: NA
CDR3 protein: CASSSGTGSGSPLHF
CDR3 DNA: TGTGCCAGCAGTTCAGGTACAGGGTCGGGTTCACCCCTCCACTTT

V gene: TRBV30
J gene: TRBJ2-2
D gene: NA
CDR3 protein: CAWSSGDGGELFF
CDR3 DNA: TGTGCCTGGAGTTCAGGGGATGGGGGGGAGCTGTTTTTT

V gene: TRBV7-2
J gene: TRBJ2-1
D gene: TRBD2
CDR3 protein: CASRPLGLAGAGEQFF
CDR3 DNA: TGTGCCAGCAGACCCCTCGGACTAGCGGGAGCAGGTGAGCAGTTCTTC

V gene: TRBV27
J gene: TRBJ2-2
D gene: TRBD1
CDR3 protein: CASNIDRGDGELFF
CDR3 DNA: TGTGCCAGCAATATCGACAGGGGCGACGGGGAGCTGTTTTTT

V gene: TRBV10-3
J gene: TRBJ2-7
D gene: NA
CDR3 protein: CAGGGGLSYEQYF
CDR3 DNA: TGTGCTGGGGGCGGAGGGCTATCCTACGAGCAGTACTTC

V gene: TRBV27
J gene: TRBJ2-2
D gene: NA
CDR3 protein: CASSFLTNTGELFF
CDR3 DNA: TGTGCCAGCAGTTTCCTCACCAACACCGGGGAGCTGTTTTTT

V gene: TRBV11-2
J gene: TRBJ1-1
D gene: TRBD1
CDR3 protein: CASSLGTGVDTEAFF
CDR3 DNA: TGTGCCAGCAGCTTGGGGACAGGGGTGGACACTGAAGCTTTCTTT

V gene: TRBV7-9
J gene: TRBJ1-1
D gene: TRBD1
CDR3 protein: CASSLEDRMNTEAFF
CDR3 DNA: TGTGCCAGCAGCTTAGAGGACAGGATGAACACTGAAGCTTTCTTT

V gene: TRBV5-6
J gene: TRBJ1-2
D gene: NA
CDR3 protein: CASIYGEDPTYGYTF
CDR3 DNA: TGTGCCAGCATCTACGGGGAGGACCCTACTTATGGCTACACCTTC

V gene: TRBV27
J gene: TRBJ2-7
D gene: NA
CDR3 protein: CASSYGSNYEQYF
CDR3 DNA: TGTGCCAGCAGTTACGGTTCCAACTACGAGCAGTACTTC

V gene: TRBV7-2
J gene: TRBJ2-7
D gene: NA
CDR3 protein: CASSLGASTYEQYF
CDR3 DNA: TGTGCCAGCAGCTTAGGGGCCAGTACCTACGAGCAGTACTTC

V gene: TRBV2
J gene: TRBJ1-1
D gene: TRBD1
CDR3 protein: CASSTDREEDTEAFF
CDR3 DNA: TGTGCCAGCAGTACGGACAGGGAGGAGGACACTGAAGCTTTCTTT

V gene: TRBV13
J gene: TRBJ1-1
D gene: NA
CDR3 protein: CASSSRLNTEAFF
CDR3 DNA: TGTGCCAGCAGCTCCAGACTGAACACTGAAGCTTTCTTT

V gene: TRBV7-9
J gene: TRBJ2-2
D gene: NA
CDR3 protein: CASSLLAGITETGELFF
CDR3 DNA: TGTGCCAGCAGCTTACTGGCAGGAATAACAGAAACCGGGGAGCTGTTTTTT